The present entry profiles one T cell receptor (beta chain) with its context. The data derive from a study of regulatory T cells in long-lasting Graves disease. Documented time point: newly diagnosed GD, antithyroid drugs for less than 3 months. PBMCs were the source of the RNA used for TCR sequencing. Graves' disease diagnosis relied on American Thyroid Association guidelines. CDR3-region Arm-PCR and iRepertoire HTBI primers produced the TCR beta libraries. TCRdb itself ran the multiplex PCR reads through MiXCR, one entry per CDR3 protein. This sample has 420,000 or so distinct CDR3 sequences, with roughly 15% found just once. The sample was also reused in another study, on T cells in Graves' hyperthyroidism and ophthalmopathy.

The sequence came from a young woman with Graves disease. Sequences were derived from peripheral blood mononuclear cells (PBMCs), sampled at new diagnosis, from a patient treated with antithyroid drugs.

The DNA of the CDR3 is TGTGCCAGCCATACGGGACAGCCCCCCTACGAGCAGTACTTC. Translating gives CASHTGQPPYEQYF. The chain employs TRBV2 and TRBJ2-7, with TRBD1 identical over 7 bases. Germline CDR1 and CDR2: SNHLY and FYNNEI. The CDR3 length is 14 residues. With 8 bases clipped from V and 2 bases from J, the junction kept 9 bases outside the gene matches.